This record covers a single T cell receptor beta chain. The antigen is unknown. Time point denoted: pretreatment peripheral blood. V was shortened by 7 bases and J by 5 bases, with 14 bases between the two germline ends. Germline V gene data show CDR1 as SGHVS and CDR2 as FQNEAQ. The CDR3 is 13 residues long. The data stem from a study of PD-L1 blockade in urothelial cancer. Study at large: At 6 weeks and at 3 weeks (second dose) after treatment start, blood was analyzed. T cell content in blood samples showed a median of about 140,000.

Whole-study results and caveats: More expansion of tumor-associated blood clones, seen at 3 weeks, marked durable-benefit patients.

Each PCR received spiked synthetic TCR analog templates. Sequencing used immunoSEQ multiplex PCR; TCRdb keeps in-frame clones, though not all of them. The sample has 56,000 or so clones; roughly 85% are singletons. The V and J genes are TRBV7-8 and TRBJ1-1, with D tentatively TRBD1 (5 bases). This TCR was recovered from a man between 65 and 85 years old with urothelial cancer. The specimen comprised PBMCs, sampled around atezolizumab (anti-PD-L1) treatment. The CDR3 here is CASTLGGRTEAFF. CDR3 bases: TGTGCCAGCACCCTCGGGGGAAGAACTGAAGCTTTCTTT.